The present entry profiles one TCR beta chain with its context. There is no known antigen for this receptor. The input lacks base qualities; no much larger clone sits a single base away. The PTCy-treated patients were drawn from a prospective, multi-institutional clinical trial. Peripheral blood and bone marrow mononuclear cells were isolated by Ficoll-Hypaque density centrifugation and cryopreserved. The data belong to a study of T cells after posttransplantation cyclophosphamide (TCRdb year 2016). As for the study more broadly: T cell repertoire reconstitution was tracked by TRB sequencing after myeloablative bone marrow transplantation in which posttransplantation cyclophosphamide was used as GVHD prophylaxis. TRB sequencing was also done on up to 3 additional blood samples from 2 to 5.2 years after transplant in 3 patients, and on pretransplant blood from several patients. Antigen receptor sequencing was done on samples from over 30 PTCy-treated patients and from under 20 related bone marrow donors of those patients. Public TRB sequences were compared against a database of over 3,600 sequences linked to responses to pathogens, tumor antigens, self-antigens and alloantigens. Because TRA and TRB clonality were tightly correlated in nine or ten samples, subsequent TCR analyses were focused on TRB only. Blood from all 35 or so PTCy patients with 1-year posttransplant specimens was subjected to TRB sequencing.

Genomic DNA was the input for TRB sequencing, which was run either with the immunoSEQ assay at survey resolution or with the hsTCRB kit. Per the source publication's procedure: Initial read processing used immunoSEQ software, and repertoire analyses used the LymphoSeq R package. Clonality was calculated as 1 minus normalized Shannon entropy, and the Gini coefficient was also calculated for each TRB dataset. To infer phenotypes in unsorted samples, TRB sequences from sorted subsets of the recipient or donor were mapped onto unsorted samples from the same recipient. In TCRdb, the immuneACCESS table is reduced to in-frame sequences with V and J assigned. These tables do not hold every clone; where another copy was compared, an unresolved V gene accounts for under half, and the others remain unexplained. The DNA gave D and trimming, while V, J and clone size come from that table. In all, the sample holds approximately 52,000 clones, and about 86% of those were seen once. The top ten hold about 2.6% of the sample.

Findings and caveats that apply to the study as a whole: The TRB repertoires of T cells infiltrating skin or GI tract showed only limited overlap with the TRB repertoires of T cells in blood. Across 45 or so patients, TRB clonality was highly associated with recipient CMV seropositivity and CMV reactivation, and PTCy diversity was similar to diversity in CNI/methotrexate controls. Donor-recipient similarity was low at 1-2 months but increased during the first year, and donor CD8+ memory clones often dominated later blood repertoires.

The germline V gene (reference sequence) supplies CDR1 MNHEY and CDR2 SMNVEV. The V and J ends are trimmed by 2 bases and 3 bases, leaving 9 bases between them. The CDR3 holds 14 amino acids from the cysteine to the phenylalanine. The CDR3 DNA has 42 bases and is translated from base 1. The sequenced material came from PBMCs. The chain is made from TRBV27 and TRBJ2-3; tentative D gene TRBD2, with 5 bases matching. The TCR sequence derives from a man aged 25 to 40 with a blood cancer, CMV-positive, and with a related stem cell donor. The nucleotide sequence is TGTGCCAGCAGTTTAATCGGAGGTACAGATACGCAGTATTTT. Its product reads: CASSLIGGTDTQYF.